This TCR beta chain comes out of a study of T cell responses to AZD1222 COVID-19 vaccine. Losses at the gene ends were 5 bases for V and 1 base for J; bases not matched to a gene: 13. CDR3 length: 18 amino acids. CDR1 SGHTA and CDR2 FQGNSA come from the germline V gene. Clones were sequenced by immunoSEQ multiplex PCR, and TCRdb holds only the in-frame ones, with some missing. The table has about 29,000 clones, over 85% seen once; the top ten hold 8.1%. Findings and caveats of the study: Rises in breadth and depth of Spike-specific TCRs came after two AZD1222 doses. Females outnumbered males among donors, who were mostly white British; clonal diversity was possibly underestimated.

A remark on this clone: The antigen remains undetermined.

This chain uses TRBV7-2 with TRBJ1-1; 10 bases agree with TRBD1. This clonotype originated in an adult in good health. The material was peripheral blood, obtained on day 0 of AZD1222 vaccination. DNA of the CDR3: TGTGCCAGCAGCCACTCCGGACAGGGGGGAGTCGGGAACACTGAAGCTTTCTTT. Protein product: CASSHSGQGGVGNTEAFF.